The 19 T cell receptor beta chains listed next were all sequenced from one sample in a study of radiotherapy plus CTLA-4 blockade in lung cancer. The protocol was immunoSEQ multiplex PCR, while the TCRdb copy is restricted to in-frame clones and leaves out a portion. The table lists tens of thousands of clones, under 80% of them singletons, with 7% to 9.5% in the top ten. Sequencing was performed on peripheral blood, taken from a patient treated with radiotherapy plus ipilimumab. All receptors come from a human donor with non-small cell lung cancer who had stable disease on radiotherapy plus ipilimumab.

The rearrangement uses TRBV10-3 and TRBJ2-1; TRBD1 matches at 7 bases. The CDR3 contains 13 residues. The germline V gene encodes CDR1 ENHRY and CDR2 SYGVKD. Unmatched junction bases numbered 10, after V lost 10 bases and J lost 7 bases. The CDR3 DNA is TGTGCCACCACCACAGGGGTCCAAAATGAGCAGTTCTTC. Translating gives CATTTGVQNEQFF.

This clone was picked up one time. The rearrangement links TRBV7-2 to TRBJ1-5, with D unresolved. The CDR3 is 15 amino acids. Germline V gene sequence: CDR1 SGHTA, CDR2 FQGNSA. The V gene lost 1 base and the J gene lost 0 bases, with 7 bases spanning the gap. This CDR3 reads CASSLGGLSNQPQHF. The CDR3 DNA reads TGTGCCAGCAGCTTAGGAGGACTTAGCAATCAGCCCCAGCATTTT.

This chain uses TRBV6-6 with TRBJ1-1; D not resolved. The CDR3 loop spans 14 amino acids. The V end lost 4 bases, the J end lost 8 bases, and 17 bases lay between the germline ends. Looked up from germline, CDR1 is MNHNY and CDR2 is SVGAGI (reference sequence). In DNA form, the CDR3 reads TGTGCCAGCAGTTCCCACGTCGGGGAGGGCGAAGCTTTCTTT. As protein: CASSSHVGEGEAFF.

This CDR3 reads CASSPWTGEETQYF. CDR3 sequence (DNA): TGTGCCAGCTCACCCTGGACAGGGGAAGAGACCCAGTACTTC. The rearrangement links TRBV18 to TRBJ2-5; 9 positions agree with TRBD1. There are 14 residues in the CDR3. Looked up from germline, CDR1 is KGHSH and CDR2 is LQKENI. The trim removed 3 bases at V and 3 bases at J, leaving 2 bases unmatched. The full variable domain, completed using reference TRBV18 and TRBJ2-5, is NAGVMQNPRHLVRRRGQEARLRCSPMKGHSHVYWYRQLPEEGLKFMVYLQKENIIDESGMPKERFSAEFPKEGPSILRIQQVVRGDSAAYFCASSPWTGEETQYFGPGTRLLVL.

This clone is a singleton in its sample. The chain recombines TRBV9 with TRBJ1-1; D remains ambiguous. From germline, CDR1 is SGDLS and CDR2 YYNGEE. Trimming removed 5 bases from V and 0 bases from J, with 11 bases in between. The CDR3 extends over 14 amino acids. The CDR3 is CASSLRSLNTEAFF. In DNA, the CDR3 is TGTGCCAGCAGTCTAAGGTCCCTGAACACTGAAGCTTTCTTT.

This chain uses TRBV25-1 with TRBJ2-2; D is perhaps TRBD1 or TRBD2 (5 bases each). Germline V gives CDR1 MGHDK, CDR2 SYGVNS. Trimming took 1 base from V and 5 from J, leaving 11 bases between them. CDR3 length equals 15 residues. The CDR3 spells CASSEWGILTGELFF. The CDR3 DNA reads TGTGCCAGCAGTGAATGGGGGATCCTTACCGGGGAGCTGTTTTTT.

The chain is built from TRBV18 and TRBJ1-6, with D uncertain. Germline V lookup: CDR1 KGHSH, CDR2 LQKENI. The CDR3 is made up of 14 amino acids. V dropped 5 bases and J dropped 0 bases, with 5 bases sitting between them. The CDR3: CASSSNSYNSPLHF. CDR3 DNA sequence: TGTGCCAGCTCATCCAACTCCTATAATTCACCCCTCCACTTT. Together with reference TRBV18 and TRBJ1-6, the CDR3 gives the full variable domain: NAGVMQNPRHLVRRRGQEARLRCSPMKGHSHVYWYRQLPEEGLKFMVYLQKENIIDESGMPKERFSAEFPKEGPSILRIQQVVRGDSAAYFCASSSNSYNSPLHFGNGTRLTVT.

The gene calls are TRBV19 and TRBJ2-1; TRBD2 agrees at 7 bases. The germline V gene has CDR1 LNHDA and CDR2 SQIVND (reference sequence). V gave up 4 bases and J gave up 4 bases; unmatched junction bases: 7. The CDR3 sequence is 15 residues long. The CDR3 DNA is TGTGCCAGTAGTACAACCGGGACTACGTACAATGAGCAGTTCTTC. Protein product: CASSTTGTTYNEQFF.

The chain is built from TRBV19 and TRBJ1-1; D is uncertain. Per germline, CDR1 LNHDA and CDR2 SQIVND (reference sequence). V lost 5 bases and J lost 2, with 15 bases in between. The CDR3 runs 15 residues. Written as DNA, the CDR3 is TGTGCCAGTAGTCACATTCCCGCGGGTAACACTGAAGCTTTCTTT. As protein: CASSHIPAGNTEAFF. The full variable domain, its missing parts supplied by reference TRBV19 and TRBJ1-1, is DGGITQSPKYLFRKEGQNVTLSCEQNLNHDAMYWYRQDPGQGLRLIYYSQIVNDFQKGDIAEGYSVSREKKESFPLTVTSAQKNPTAFYLCASSHIPAGNTEAFFGQGTRLTVV.

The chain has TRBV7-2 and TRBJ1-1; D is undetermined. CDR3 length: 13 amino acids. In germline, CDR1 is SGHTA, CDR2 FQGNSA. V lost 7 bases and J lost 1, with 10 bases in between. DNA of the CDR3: TGTGCCAGCAATAGTCACCCGAACACTGAAGCTTTCTTT. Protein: CASNSHPNTEAFF.

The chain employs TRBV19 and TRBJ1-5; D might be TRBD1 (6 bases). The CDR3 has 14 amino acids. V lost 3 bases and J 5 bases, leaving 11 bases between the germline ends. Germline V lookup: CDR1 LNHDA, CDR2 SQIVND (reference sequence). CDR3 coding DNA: TGTGCCAGTAGTATTTGGTCAGGGGATCAGCCCCAGCATTTT. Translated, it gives CASSIWSGDQPQHF.

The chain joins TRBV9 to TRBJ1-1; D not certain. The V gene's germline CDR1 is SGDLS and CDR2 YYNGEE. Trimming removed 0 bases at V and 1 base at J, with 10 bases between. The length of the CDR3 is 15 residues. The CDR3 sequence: CASSVAHVGNTEAFF. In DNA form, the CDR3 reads TGTGCCAGCAGCGTAGCCCACGTGGGGAACACTGAAGCTTTCTTT.

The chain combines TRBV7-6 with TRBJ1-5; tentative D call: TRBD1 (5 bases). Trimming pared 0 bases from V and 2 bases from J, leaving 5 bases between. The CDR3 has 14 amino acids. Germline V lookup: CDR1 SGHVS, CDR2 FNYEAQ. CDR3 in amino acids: CASSLAGGNQPQHF. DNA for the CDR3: TGTGCCAGCAGCTTAGCGGGGGGCAATCAGCCCCAGCATTTT. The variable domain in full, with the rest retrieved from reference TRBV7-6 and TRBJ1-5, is GAGVSQSPRYKVTKRGQDVALRCDPISGHVSLYWYRQALGQGPEFLTYFNYEAQQDKSGLPNDRFSAERPEGSISTLTIQRTEQRDSAMYRCASSLAGGNQPQHFGDGTRLSIL.

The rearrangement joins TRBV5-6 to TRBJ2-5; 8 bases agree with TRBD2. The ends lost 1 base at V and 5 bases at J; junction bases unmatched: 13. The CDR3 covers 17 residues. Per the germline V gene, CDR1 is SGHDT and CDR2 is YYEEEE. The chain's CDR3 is CASSLSRTGGAGETQYF. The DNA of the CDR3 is TGTGCCAGCAGCTTGAGTCGGACCGGGGGGGCCGGGGAGACCCAGTACTTC.

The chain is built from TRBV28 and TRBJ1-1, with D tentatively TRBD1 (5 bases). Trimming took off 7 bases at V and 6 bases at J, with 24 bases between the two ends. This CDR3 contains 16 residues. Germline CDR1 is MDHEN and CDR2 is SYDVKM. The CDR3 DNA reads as TGTGCCAGCATCCAACCACGGGGGGTTGGGGGTTCTGAAGCTTTCTTT. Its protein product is CASIQPRGVGGSEAFF.

For the CDR3, the DNA is TGTGCCAGCTCACCAGACCAGGCCGGGGGCACTGAAGCTTTCTTT. It encodes CASSPDQAGGTEAFF. This sequence joins TRBV18 and TRBJ1-1, with a possible D match to TRBD1 (5 bases). V shed 2 bases and J shed 4 bases, with 14 bases lying between them. Germline assignment: CDR1 KGHSH and CDR2 LQKENI. CDR3 size: 15 residues.

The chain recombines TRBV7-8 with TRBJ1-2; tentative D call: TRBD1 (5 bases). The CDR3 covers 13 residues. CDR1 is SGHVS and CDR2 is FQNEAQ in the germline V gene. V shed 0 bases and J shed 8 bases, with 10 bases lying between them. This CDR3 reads CASSLAQRGGYTF. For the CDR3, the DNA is TGTGCCAGCAGCTTAGCGCAAAGGGGCGGCTACACCTTC.

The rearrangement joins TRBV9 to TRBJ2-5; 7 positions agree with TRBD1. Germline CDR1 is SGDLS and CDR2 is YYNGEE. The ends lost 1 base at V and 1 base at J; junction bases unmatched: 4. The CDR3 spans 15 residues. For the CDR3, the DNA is TGTGCCAGCAGCGTACTAGGGGACAGCCAAGAGACCCAGTACTTC. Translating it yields CASSVLGDSQETQYF. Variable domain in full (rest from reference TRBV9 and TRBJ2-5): DSGVTQTPKHLITATGQRVTLRCSPRSGDLSVYWYQQSLDQGLQFLIQYYNGEERAKGNILERFSAQQFPDLHSELNLSSLELGDSALYFCASSVLGDSQETQYFGPGTRLLVL.

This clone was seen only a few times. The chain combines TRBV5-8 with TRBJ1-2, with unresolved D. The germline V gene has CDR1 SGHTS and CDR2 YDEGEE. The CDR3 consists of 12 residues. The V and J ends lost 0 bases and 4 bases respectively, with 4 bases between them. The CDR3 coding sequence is TGTGCCAGCAGCTTGGGCCTCTATGGCTACACCTTC. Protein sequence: CASSLGLYGYTF.